Listed below are T cell receptor beta chains from one sample, sequenced in a study of T cell responses to AZD1222 COVID-19 vaccine. Here immunoSEQ multiplex PCR was the method, and the copy in TCRdb shows in-frame clones only, minus some. The data hold about 120,000 clones, with around 90% observed a single time. The source material was peripheral blood, sampled 28 days after the second dose of the MenACWY control vaccine. These receptors originate from an adult who received the MenACWY meningococcal vaccine as a control. Each CDR3 is given with its conserved first and last residue. A D gene is named only where the DNA matches it firmly. Clone size appears in some rows only: once, few, many, or a class for an expanded clone.

j_gene,v_gene,abundance,len,d_gene,CDR3nt,CDR3aa
TRBJ1-2,TRBV6-5,once,16,TRBD1,TGTGCCAGCAGTTTCGGGACAGGGGGCTTCATCTATGGCTACACCTTC,CASSFGTGGFIYGYTF
TRBJ1-6,TRBV4-2,many,12,.,TGTGCCAGCAGACAGGGAGGGTCACCCCTCCACTTT,CASRQGGSPLHF
TRBJ2-1,TRBV28,.,18,.,TGTGCCAGCAGTTTATACGGGACATACGTCCAGTCTTACAATGAGCAGTTCTTC,CASSLYGTYVQSYNEQFF
TRBJ1-2,TRBV28,.,14,.,TGTGCCAGCAGCCTAACGGGGGGGACCTATGGCTACACCTTC,CASSLTGGTYGYTF
TRBJ2-3,TRBV9,.,15,.,TGTGCCAGCAGCGAGAGCGGCGTAAGCACAGATACGCAGTATTTT,CASSESGVSTDTQYF
TRBJ2-1,TRBV7-6,.,15,.,TGTGCCAGCAGCCGAGGGTGGGGCCGTCGTGGTGAGCAGTTCTTC,CASSRGWGRRGEQFF
TRBJ2-3,TRBV7-3,once,14,.,TGTGCCAGCAGTATCGGAGGGTTCGGAGATACGCAGTATTTT,CASSIGGFGDTQYF
TRBJ2-1,TRBV6-4,.,16,.,TGTGCCAGCAGTGACGGACAAACTAGCTCCTACAATGAGCAGTTCTTC,CASSDGQTSSYNEQFF
TRBJ2-7,TRBV30,.,14,.,TGTGCCTGGAGGGCACGGTGGAGCTCCTACGAGCAGTACTTC,CAWRARWSSYEQYF
TRBJ2-2,TRBV11-2,.,14,.,TGTGCCAGCAGCTTAGGCCCGGGAGCCGGGGAGCTGTTTTTT,CASSLGPGAGELFF
TRBJ2-3,TRBV18,few,15,.,TGTGCCAGCTCACCGGGGACCACTAGCACAGATACGCAGTATTTT,CASSPGTTSTDTQYF
TRBJ2-2,TRBV7-6,.,16,.,TGTGCCAGCAGCTCAAACAGGGGACTGGGCACCGGGGAGCTGTTTTTT,CASSSNRGLGTGELFF
TRBJ1-5,TRBV28,.,17,TRBD1,TGTGCCAGCAAACCCGCCGGGACAGGTGACTACAATCAGCCCCAGCATTTT,CASKPAGTGDYNQPQHF
TRBJ2-6,TRBV6-5,.,15,.,TGTGCCAGCAGTTACTCGAACTCTGGGGCCAACGTCCTGACTTTC,CASSYSNSGANVLTF
TRBJ1-4,TRBV10-1,.,13,TRBD1,TGCGCCAGCAGGAAGGGACAGAATGAAAAACTGTTTTTT,CASRKGQNEKLFF
TRBJ1-5,TRBV28,.,17,TRBD1,TGTGCCAGCAGCTCAACAGGGGGCCCTTTTAAAAATCAGCCCCAGCATTTT,CASSSTGGPFKNQPQHF
TRBJ2-2,TRBV5-1,.,17,TRBD2,TGCGCCAGCAGCCTGACGACTAGCGGGGGAAACACCGGGGAGCTGTTTTTT,CASSLTTSGGNTGELFF
TRBJ2-1,TRBV2,.,16,TRBD1,TGTGCCAGCTCTCAACCTCCGGGACAGCCTAGGAGTGAGCAGTTCTTC,CASSQPPGQPRSEQFF
TRBJ1-2,TRBV6-1,.,15,.,TGTGCCAGCAGTGAAGAAGGGGCCCAGGGCTATGGCTACACCTTC,CASSEEGAQGYGYTF
TRBJ1-4,TRBV7-6,.,14,.,TGTGCCAGCAGCCAGTCGGGTGCTAATGAAAAACTGTTTTTT,CASSQSGANEKLFF
TRBJ2-7,TRBV19,once,12,TRBD2,TGTGCCACTGGACTAGCGGACTACGAGCAGTACTTC,CATGLADYEQYF
TRBJ1-1,TRBV29-1,.,13,.,TGCAGCGTTGAAGCTCAGCCGAACACTGAAGCTTTCTTT,CSVEAQPNTEAFF
TRBJ2-5,TRBV21-1,.,11,.,TGTGCCAGCAGCCTCCAAGAGACCCAGTACTTC,CASSLQETQYF
TRBJ1-2,TRBV14,.,14,.,TGTGCCAGCAGCCAAGTTTCAGCGTATTATGGCTACACCTTC,CASSQVSAYYGYTF
TRBJ2-7,TRBV6-2/TRBV6-3,.,11,.,TGTGCCAGCAGTCCCCCACCGAACCAGTACTTC,CASSPPPNQYF
TRBJ1-4,TRBV16,.,14,TRBD1,TGTGCCAGCAGCCAACAACAGGGGGAAGAAAAACTGTTTTTT,CASSQQQGEEKLFF
TRBJ1-2,TRBV11-2,.,15,.,TGTGCCAGCAGCACCAGTGGTCTCCAGGCCTATGGCTACACCTTC,CASSTSGLQAYGYTF
TRBJ2-3,TRBV6-2/TRBV6-3,.,16,TRBD2,TGTGCCAGCAGTTACTCGAAACTAGCGGCAACAGATACGCAGTATTTT,CASSYSKLAATDTQYF
TRBJ1-6,TRBV3-1/TRBV3-2,.,12,.,TGTGCCAGCAGCCAAAGGGATGCACCCCTCCACTTT,CASSQRDAPLHF
TRBJ1-2,TRBV10-3,few,12,.,TGTGCCATCAGCGACGGGGGGCTGGGCTACACCTTC,CAISDGGLGYTF
TRBJ2-3,TRBV19,.,14,.,TGTGCCAGTAGTGGGACTGGCAGCACAGATACGCAGTATTTT,CASSGTGSTDTQYF
TRBJ1-5,TRBV18,.,14,TRBD1,TGTGCCAGCTCACCCGTGGACAGGGCTCAGCCCCAGCATTTT,CASSPVDRAQPQHF
TRBJ1-2,TRBV9,.,15,.,TGTGCCAGCAGCGTAGTTCAGGGTGGATACTATGGCTACACCTTC,CASSVVQGGYYGYTF
TRBJ1-6,TRBV5-4,.,15,TRBD1,TGTGCCAGCAGCATTCAGGGGGCGTTTAATTCACCCCTCCACTTT,CASSIQGAFNSPLHF
TRBJ2-5,TRBV5-5,.,17,.,TGTGCCAGCAGCTTTTCCCCTCGTGTGAAGGCAGAAGAGACCCAGTACTTC,CASSFSPRVKAEETQYF
TRBJ2-2,TRBV11-2,.,16,TRBD1,TGTGCCAGCAGTTACCAAGGGGGCGCGAACACCGGGGAGCTGTTTTTT,CASSYQGGANTGELFF
TRBJ2-5,TRBV6-5,.,12,.,TGTGCCAGCAGCCCCCAAGGAAATACCCAGTACTTC,CASSPQGNTQYF
TRBJ1-1,TRBV2,.,12,.,TGTGCCAGCAGTGGGAGGGGGGCTGAAGCTTTCTTT,CASSGRGAEAFF
TRBJ2-1,TRBV6-2/TRBV6-3,.,14,.,TGTGCCAGCAGTTCAACCTTAAGCGGCGGTGAGCAGTTCTTC,CASSSTLSGGEQFF
TRBJ2-2,TRBV19,once,15,TRBD1,TGTGCCAGCACCCGGGACAGGGGGCTAACCGGGGAGCTGTTTTTT,CASTRDRGLTGELFF
TRBJ2-3,TRBV6-5,.,15,.,TGTGCCAGCAGTTCATGGGAAACTAGCACAGATACGCAGTATTTT,CASSSWETSTDTQYF
TRBJ1-2,TRBV6-2/TRBV6-3,.,14,TRBD1,TGTGCCAGCAGTTACTTGTCAGACAGGGATGGCTACACCTTC,CASSYLSDRDGYTF
TRBJ2-3,TRBV28,.,16,TRBD2,TGTGCCAGCAGTTCCCCTCCGGGGGGGGGCACAGATACGCAGTATTTT,CASSSPPGGGTDTQYF
TRBJ1-5,TRBV12-3/TRBV12-4,once,13,TRBD1,TGTGCCAGCAGACAGGGGTCAAATCAGCCCCAGCATTTT,CASRQGSNQPQHF
TRBJ2-1,TRBV7-3,.,14,.,TGTGCCAGCAGCCCAAGCTATGGAGGGAGCGGGCAGTTCTTC,CASSPSYGGSGQFF
TRBJ1-5,TRBV18,.,14,.,TGTGCCAGCTCGCCCGACAGTGGCAATCAGCCCCAGCATTTT,CASSPDSGNQPQHF
TRBJ1-1,TRBV7-9,.,16,.,TGTGCCAGCAGCCCGACAGTAACCCCTATGAACACTGAAGCTTTCTTT,CASSPTVTPMNTEAFF
TRBJ1-2,TRBV7-8,.,14,.,TGTGCCAGCAGCTTAGGGGTATCGGACTATGGCTACACCTTC,CASSLGVSDYGYTF
TRBJ2-1,TRBV29-1,.,14,.,TGCAGCGCAGGGGATCCCCCGTTGGACAATGAGCAGTTCTTC,CSAGDPPLDNEQFF
TRBJ1-6,TRBV5-5,.,15,.,TGTGCCAGCAGACCAGGGACGTCCTATAATTCACCCCTCCACTTT,CASRPGTSYNSPLHF
TRBJ2-4,TRBV11-2,.,18,.,TGTGCCAGCAGCCCGAACCCCCGAGGCCGATATGACAAAAACATTCAGTACTTC,CASSPNPRGRYDKNIQYF
TRBJ1-4,TRBV29-1,.,14,.,TGCAGCGTTGATATGGGAGCAACTAATGAAAAACTGTTTTTT,CSVDMGATNEKLFF
TRBJ2-1,TRBV4-2,.,15,TRBD2,TGTGCCAGCAGCCCTCTGACTAGCGGGAGACATGAGCAGTTCTTC,CASSPLTSGRHEQFF
TRBJ2-5,TRBV5-1,.,11,.,TGCGCCAGCAGCCTGCAAGAGACCCAGTACTTC,CASSLQETQYF